This paragraph reports one T cell receptor (beta chain). Its antigen remains unidentified. These data are taken from a study of human T cells and chemical hapten exposure. The time point: pre-sensitization, week 0. As for treatment: therapeutic diphenylcyclopropenone sensitization with weekly scalp DPC. Alopecia patients deemed DPC-suitable, aged 18 to 70, excluding pregnancy. General study findings and limits: Versus controls, significantly more large CDR3 similarity clusters arose from expanded TCRs.

In the original workflow: The number of TCRs in each sample had a median of approximately 90,000 and spanned roughly 23,224 to 750,000. Using its own MiXCR run on the RACE reads, TCRdb lists one record per CDR3 protein. The V and J calls were not made by the authors but by TCRdb's processing. The sample consists of around 200,000 distinct CDR3 sequences, 25% to 30% of them appearing once. In germline, CDR1 is MDHEN, CDR2 SYDVKM. The V end was cut by 6 bases, the J end by 5 bases, with 14 bases between. This CDR3 spans 13 amino acids. The sample was whole blood, taken in connection with sensitization to the hapten diphenylcyclopropenone (DPC). This chain links TRBV28 with TRBJ2-7; the D gene is possibly TRBD2 (6 bases). This receptor was identified in a woman aged 25 to 45 with alopecia areata. Some clones in this sample may be carry-over from other donors' samples. CDR3 region: CASSWSGADEQYF. Here the CDR3 DNA reads TGTGCCAGCAGCTGGTCGGGAGCAGACGAGCAGTACTTC.